The subject of this entry is one T cell receptor beta chain. This clone's antigen is unknown. There are no base qualities to consult, and no much larger clone falls within one base. These data belong to a study of T cells in Graves' hyperthyroidism and ophthalmopathy (dated 2019 in TCRdb). A note on the overall study: Peripheral blood was collected at initial diagnosis, before any treatment. An independent validation cohort of 18 to 20 hyperthyroidism patients and 17 patients who later progressed to ophthalmopathy tested prospective prediction of ophthalmopathy. TCR V-J signatures able to tell the groups apart were searched for in a discovery cohort of some 100 patients, of whom more than 40 had Graves' ophthalmopathy and around 58 had stable Graves' hyperthyroidism. TCR Vbeta CDR3 sequencing of roughly 140 peripheral blood samples (under 45 ophthalmopathy, under 80 hyperthyroidism and some 17 progressor patients) is reported in the paper. In addition, the study compared T-cell repertoires in thyroid tissue and in blood from roughly six Graves' hyperthyroidism patients. The approximately 100 discovery patients were divided at random into training and test sets in a 7:3 ratio. Following sampling, methimazole starting at 30 mg daily was given to hyperthyroidism patients, and high-dose intravenous methylprednisolone was given to ophthalmopathy patients. Overall study outcomes, separate from this receptor: In validation, the model predicted progression to ophthalmopathy a median of about 5.9 months before onset, with about 70% sensitivity and about 75% specificity. Ophthalmopathy was separated from stable hyperthyroidism by a 13 V-J signature model, with approximately 90% sensitivity and roughly 84% specificity obtained in cross-validation and 80%/75% obtained in testing. No statistical method was used to set the sample size in advance, and investigators knew the group allocation. Blood samples also contained most of the expanded thyroid clonotypes (frequency above 0.001), which suggests that blood repertoires may reflect thyroid immune responses.

Amplification of TCR beta CDR3 regions was carried out from RNA transcripts. A first-round RT-PCR of the TCR CDR3 used the HTBI primer set with the Qiagen OneStep RT-PCR kit. The libraries were constructed in a second round of multiplex PCR and then size-selected and purified. Libraries were sequenced paired-end with 100 bp reads on an Illumina HiSeq2000. Turning to the authors' computational methods: SOAPnuke was used to process the raw data, with reads discarded if the reads contained adapters or uncalled bases, had a mean Phred below 15, or lacked an exact constant-primer or identifier match. COPE v1.2.5 was used to merge the high-quality paired reads, and each unique nucleotide sequence was defined as a clonotype. MiTCR v1.1 was used to align clonotypes to the IMGT TRBV, TRBD and TRBJ reference segments. The analysis was restricted to V-J combinations with a frequency above 0.0001, which together covered 99% to 99.2% of the repertoires. The TCS score was defined as the ratio of F50 (clonal expansion) to E x V (chaos), calculated using BLOSUM62-based TCRdist between CDR3 peptides within each V-J. Welch's t-statistics and random forest reduced 500 to 550 V-J features to some 14, which were used in a naive Bayes classifier (R e1071). TCRdb reran the public reads through fastp at Q25 and MiXCR, keeping productive beta chains. Rows are unified per CDR3 protein, each entry keeping the most common DNA and genes. Clone size and V and J calls follow TCRdb, not the original study. The sample contains hundreds of thousands of distinct CDR3 sequences, approximately 14% of them found a single time. 5.8% of the sample comes from the top ten.

Hyperthyroidism patients were newly diagnosed, with disease duration under 2 months, and aged 18 to 65 years. The study excluded patients with uncontrolled infections, other autoimmune diseases, pregnancy or lactation. Diagnoses relied on clinical symptoms, serum thyroxine and TRAb, thyroid ultrasound and orbital computed tomography. For progressor patients, blood was drawn at the first diagnosis of hyperthyroidism, before any ophthalmopathy symptoms had appeared. PBMCs were isolated from 10 ml of fresh peripheral blood by Ficoll-Paque density gradient centrifugation. Progressor patients were first diagnosed with Graves' hyperthyroidism and then developed ophthalmopathy during follow-up. Total RNA was extracted with Trizol reagent, and quality was checked on an Agilent 2100 Bioanalyzer. The CDR3 covers 17 residues, taking in both the cysteine and the phenylalanine. The DNA shown is the 51-base CDR3, in frame from base 1. CDR1 is given as MNHEY and CDR2 as SMNVEV, both from the germline V gene (reference sequence). The junction carries 14 bases between V and J, which are trimmed by 2 bases and 3 bases respectively.

This sequence was found in a woman in her 30s with Graves' hyperthyroidism that later progressed to Graves' ophthalmopathy. Source material: blood. Here the chain combines TRBV27 and TRBJ2-6; too little of a D gene remains to name it. CDR3 loop: CASSLLVSPSGANVLTF. The nucleotides read TGTGCCAGCAGTTTACTTGTGTCTCCAAGTGGGGCCAACGTCCTGACTTTC.